One and the same sample provided the 24 T cell receptor beta chains below, sequenced in a study of T cells in localized non-small cell lung cancer. The data were produced by immunoSEQ multiplex PCR, yet TCRdb's version contains in-frame clones alone and is incomplete. The sample consists of just over 20,000 clones, 70% to 90% of them appearing once. The source was PBMCs, collected before any cancer treatment. All receptors derive from a woman aged 35 to 75 with stage II squamous cell lung carcinoma.

This clone was seen a few times. CDR3 DNA: TGCAGCGTTGAGTTCGGTAGCGGGACCTCGGAGCAGTACTTC. This encodes CSVEFGSGTSEQYF. The chain has TRBV29-1 and TRBJ2-7; 8 positions agree with TRBD2. J was trimmed by 7 bases and V by 3 bases; bases with no gene match: 11. This CDR3 is 14 amino acids long. Germline CDR1 and CDR2: SQVTM and ANQGSEA.

CDR3 region: CAWSVDPGPSVPHTF. CDR3 DNA: TGTGCCTGGAGTGTGGACCCCGGGCCGTCAGTGCCACACACCTTC. J is TRBJ1-2 and V is TRBV30; D is uncertain. The length of the CDR3 is 15 residues. V was pared by 0 bases and J by 12 bases, with 23 bases between. Germline CDR1 reads GTSNPN; CDR2 reads SVGIG (reference sequence).

The chain recombines TRBV27 with TRBJ2-4; D gene ambiguous. The CDR3 totals 13 residues. In germline, CDR1 is MNHEY, CDR2 SMNVEV (reference sequence). The germline V and J ends were trimmed by 11 bases and 0 bases, with 11 bases remaining between them. CDR3 sequence: CAAGGIAKNIQYF. For the CDR3, the DNA is TGTGCCGCTGGTGGGATAGCCAAAAACATTCAGTACTTC.

This sequence joins TRBV7-9 and TRBJ2-2; a weak D match, TRBD2 (6 bases). CDR1 SEHNR and CDR2 FQNEAQ come from the germline V gene (reference sequence). The ends were cut back, 4 bases at V and 5 bases at J, with 17 bases in the middle. The CDR3 is 16 residues long. The CDR3: CASSSPGGIKTGELFF. For the CDR3, the DNA is TGTGCCAGCAGCTCCCCGGGCGGGATAAAGACCGGGGAGCTGTTTTTT.

CDR3 protein: CASSLGQDGGNTEAFF. DNA for the CDR3: TGCGCCAGCAGCTTGGGTCAGGACGGTGGGAACACTGAAGCTTTCTTT. V gene TRBV5-1 combines with J gene TRBJ1-1; D is unresolved. The germline V gene encodes CDR1 SGHRS and CDR2 YFSETQ. V gave up 0 bases and J gave up 1 base, with 13 bases separating them. This CDR3 contains 16 residues.

This chain connects TRBV9 to TRBJ2-6; tentative D call: TRBD1 (5 bases). V lost 5 bases, J lost 3 bases, and 12 bases lay in between. This CDR3 spans 15 amino acids. CDR1 is SGDLS, CDR2 YYNGEE, per germline. In DNA, the CDR3 is TGTGCCAGCAGGAACCAGGGCATTGGGGCCAACGTCCTGACTTTC. Translation gives CASRNQGIGANVLTF.

In regard to this clone: Sequence at one end of the junction differs from germline and may be a read error. The chain uses TRBV6-5 and TRBJ1-2, with D possibly TRBD1 on 5 matching bases. CDR1 MNHEY and CDR2 SVGAGI come from the germline V gene. The CDR3 covers 12 residues. This chain's CDR3 is CASSSTVGLQLF. The CDR3, as DNA: TGTGCCAGCAGTTCCACGGTGGGACTCCAACTCTTC.

V gene TRBV2 combines with J gene TRBJ2-3; D not certain. There are 15 residues in the CDR3. V gave up 2 bases and J gave up 0 bases, with 9 bases separating them. CDR1 SNHLY and CDR2 FYNNEI come from the germline V gene. DNA of the CDR3: TGTGCCAGCAGTGAAATGGCGCTAAGCACAGATACGCAGTATTTT. It translates to CASSEMALSTDTQYF.

This chain uses TRBV7-9 with TRBJ2-5; D might be TRBD1 or TRBD2, each matching 5 bases. This CDR3 has 18 residues. Trimming cost V 5 bases and J 5 bases, with 27 bases left between them. Germline V gene sequence: CDR1 SEHNR, CDR2 FQNEAQ (reference sequence). The CDR3: CASSPLGAVWDAWETQYF. CDR3 coding DNA: TGTGCCAGCAGCCCCCTGGGCGCGGTATGGGACGCCTGGGAGACCCAGTACTTC.

On this clone itself: The identical CDR3 is also encoded by other nucleotide sequences in the sample. The chain joins TRBV6-1 to TRBJ2-1, with D possibly TRBD2 on 6 matching bases. Trimming pared 4 bases from V and 0 bases from J, leaving 10 bases between. The germline V gene has CDR1 MNHNS and CDR2 SASEGT. The CDR3 has 15 amino acids. CDR3 in amino acids: CASSASGSSYNEQFF. The CDR3 DNA is TGTGCCAGCAGTGCATCCGGGAGCTCCTACAATGAGCAGTTCTTC.

The gene calls are TRBV19 and TRBJ1-1; weak D call: TRBD1 (6 bases). With 10 bases removed from V and 7 bases from J, the gap between germline ends came to 22 bases. The CDR3 runs to 14 residues. Germline V gene data show CDR1 as LNHDA and CDR2 as SQIVND (reference sequence). CDR3 residues: CATQRTATGNEAFF. CDR3 in DNA: TGTGCCACCCAGAGGACAGCCACGGGAAATGAAGCTTTCTTT.

This chain joins TRBV28 and TRBJ1-3; weak D call: TRBD1 (6 bases). The CDR3 has 13 residues. Germline values: CDR1 MDHEN, CDR2 SYDVKM. V was pared by 10 bases and J by 8 bases, with 18 bases between. In nucleotides, the CDR3 is TGTGCCACCTCTCAGGGGATTCTGGACACCATATATTTT. Its translation is CATSQGILDTIYF. Full variable domain (rest looked up from reference TRBV28 and TRBJ1-3): DVKVTQSSRYLVKRTGEKVFLECVQDMDHENMFWYRQDPGLGLRLIYFSYDVKMKEKGDIPEGYSVSREKKERFSLILESASTNQTSMYLCATSQGILDTIYFGEGSWLTVV.

V is TRBV28 and J is TRBJ2-7, with TRBD1 matching over 9 bases. The junction had 6 bases not matched to a gene; V was cut back by 4 bases and J by 5 bases. This CDR3 spans 14 amino acids. Germline CDR1 is MDHEN and CDR2 is SYDVKM. This chain's CDR3 is CASSSGTGWHEQYF. The CDR3, as DNA: TGTGCCAGCAGTTCCGGGACAGGGTGGCACGAGCAGTACTTC.

This sequence joins TRBV21-1 and TRBJ2-1; the table's D call, TRBD2, was not checked against the DNA. TRBV21-1 is reported as a pseudogene. The CDR3 extends over 18 amino acids. Here the CDR3 reads CASSKVGLAGAPGNEQFF. The CDR3 DNA is TGTGCCAGCAGCAAAGTGGGACTAGCGGGAGCCCCTGGGAATGAGCAGTTCTTC.

This chain joins TRBV10-3 and TRBJ2-3; D is perhaps TRBD1 or TRBD2 (5 bases each). Germline V lookup: CDR1 ENHRY, CDR2 SYGVKD. This CDR3 contains 15 residues. Trimming left V 9 bases short and J 3 bases short, with 19 bases between. In DNA form, the CDR3 reads TGTGCCATTGCCAGGGAAGGACTCTCGACAGATACGCAGTATTTT. The encoded protein is CAIAREGLSTDTQYF.

The chain links TRBV9 to TRBJ1-1; a weak D match, TRBD1 (5 bases). Germline-derived CDR1 and CDR2 are SGDLS and YYNGEE. Trimming pared 0 bases from V and 4 bases from J, leaving 16 bases between. The CDR3 loop spans 16 amino acids. Here the CDR3 DNA reads TGTGCCAGCAGCGTAGACGGGGTTGGGCAGGGCACTGAAGCTTTCTTT. Encoded protein: CASSVDGVGQGTEAFF.

This rearrangement joins TRBV12-2 to TRBJ2-1; the table's D call TRBD2 went unverified against the DNA. TRBV12-2 is a known pseudogene. This CDR3 has 17 amino acids. This chain's CDR3 is CASRLVQRECSYNEQFF. The CDR3 DNA reads as TGTGCAAGTCGCTTAGTCCAGCGGGAGTGTTCCTACAATGAGCAGTTCTTC.

The rearrangement links TRBV19 to TRBJ1-3, with D tentatively TRBD1 (6 bases). The V end lost 6 bases, the J end lost 2 bases, and 11 bases lay between the germline ends. Germline V lookup: CDR1 LNHDA, CDR2 SQIVND (reference sequence). The CDR3 loop spans 14 amino acids. The CDR3 here is CASRRRGAGNTIYF. The CDR3, as DNA: TGTGCCAGTAGGCGCAGGGGAGCTGGAAACACCATATATTTT.

The chain recombines TRBV28 with TRBJ2-7; D is undetermined. In germline, CDR1 is MDHEN, CDR2 SYDVKM. Trimming took 4 bases from V and 4 from J, leaving 20 bases between them. This CDR3 region has 16 residues. The CDR3 DNA sequence: TGTGCCAGCAGTTCTCCTGTCTATTGGTCGCGATACGAGCAGTACTTC. It specifies CASSSPVYWSRYEQYF. The full variable domain, rest sourced from reference TRBV28 and TRBJ2-7, is DVKVTQSSRYLVKRTGEKVFLECVQDMDHENMFWYRQDPGLGLRLIYFSYDVKMKEKGDIPEGYSVSREKKERFSLILESASTNQTSMYLCASSSPVYWSRYEQYFGPGTRLTVT.

The rearrangement joins TRBV28 to TRBJ2-4, with D perhaps assigned TRBD1 or TRBD2 (6 bases each). Looked up from germline, CDR1 is MDHEN and CDR2 is SYDVKM. CDR3 length: 16 residues. The ends were cut back, 3 bases at V and 3 bases at J, with 15 bases in the middle. The CDR3 DNA follows: TGTGCCAGCAGTTTTGGGGGGCGAGGGAGCAAAAACATTCAGTACTTC. Translation: CASSFGGRGSKNIQYF.

This clone was recorded only once. This rearrangement joins TRBV6-4 to TRBJ2-5; D is uncertain. This CDR3 is 15 amino acids long. V was clipped by 2 bases and J by 10 bases, with 20 bases between them. Germline CDR1 and CDR2: MRHNA and SNTAGT. The CDR3, as DNA: TGTGCCAGCAGTGACCCAGTAAAGAATGGAGTAGGCCAGTACTTC. It translates to CASSDPVKNGVGQYF.

J is TRBJ2-7 and V is TRBV5-1; 9 nucleotides match TRBD1. Unmatched junction bases numbered 13, after V lost 3 bases and J lost 9 bases. Germline values: CDR1 SGHRS, CDR2 YFSETQ. The CDR3 sequence is 15 residues long. CDR3 in amino acids: CASSWTGTGSTTQYF. The CDR3, as DNA: TGCGCCAGCAGCTGGACCGGGACAGGGTCTACGACGCAGTACTTC.

The J gene is TRBJ2-5, the V gene TRBV6-4; D ambiguous. The CDR3 extends over 13 amino acids. Germline values: CDR1 MRHNA, CDR2 SNTAGT. Trimming pared 6 bases from V and 4 bases from J, leaving 12 bases between. CDR3 sequence (DNA): TGTGCCAGCAGCTTAACAGTGCGAGAGACCCAGTACTTC. Translating gives CASSLTVRETQYF.

The chain recombines TRBV7-9 with TRBJ2-5, with a weak D call TRBD1 (6 bases). The CDR3 extends over 14 amino acids. Trimming pared 5 bases from V and 2 bases from J, leaving 12 bases between. The V gene's germline CDR1 is SEHNR and CDR2 FQNEAQ (reference sequence). The CDR3 nucleotides are TGTGCCAGCAGCCCAGGGGCGTTACAAGAGACCCAGTACTTC. Translation gives CASSPGALQETQYF.